The 9 T cell receptor beta chains below were found in one sample sequenced in a study of blood T cell repertoires in COVID-19. Libraries were prepared by immunoSEQ multiplex PCR; TCRdb keeps only in-frame clonotypes and omits some of them. The repertoire holds 290,000 or so clones, 75% to 95% seen once, with more than 0.95% in the top ten. What was sequenced was PBMCs or T cells enriched from blood (not recorded which). The receptors shown here come from a woman under 40 who had recovered from COVID-19.

J is TRBJ1-1 and V is TRBV19; D ambiguous. V lost 6 bases and J 1 base, leaving 18 bases between the germline ends. Germline V CDR1 and CDR2: LNHDA, SQIVND (reference sequence). The CDR3 sequence is 16 residues long. CDR3: CASRFRQELSNTEAFF. The DNA for the CDR3 is TGTGCCAGTAGGTTTCGGCAGGAACTTTCGAACACTGAAGCTTTCTTT.

The CDR3 sequence is CASSPDRVGQPQHF. The CDR3 nucleotides are TGTGCCAGCAGCCCGGACAGGGTAGGTCAGCCCCAGCATTTT. The rearrangement links TRBV11-2 to TRBJ1-5, with TRBD1 matching over 8 bases. This CDR3 spans 14 amino acids. Germline trimming cut 5 bases from V and 6 bases from J; bases unmatched to any gene: 6. The germline gives CDR1 SGHAT, CDR2 FQNNGV.

The chain couples TRBV3-1 (or the pseudogene TRBV3-2) to TRBJ2-7; 12 bases map to TRBD2. Trimming took 3 bases from V and 5 from J; bases not matched to a gene: 2. This CDR3 has 14 residues. Germline V gene data show CDR1 as LGHDT and CDR2 as YNNKEL (reference sequence). The CDR3 region has the DNA TGTGCCAGCAGCCAGAGACTAGCGGGAGACGAGCAGTACTTC. Translating it yields CASSQRLAGDEQYF.

The CDR3 sequence: CASSPPGLAGGFGNEQFF. The CDR3 DNA reads as TGTGCCAGCTCACCACCGGGACTAGCGGGAGGTTTTGGCAATGAGCAGTTCTTC. The V gene is TRBV18, the J gene TRBJ2-1, with 15 bases identical to TRBD2. J was trimmed by 6 bases and V by 0 bases; bases with no gene match: 6. The CDR3 runs 18 residues. Germline CDR1 reads KGHSH; CDR2 reads LQKENI.

The chain is built from TRBV14 and TRBJ2-1; TRBD2 matches 7 bases. This CDR3 has 16 residues. Germline CDR1 SGHDN, CDR2 FVKESK. V dropped 3 bases and J dropped 1; count of bases not matched to a gene: 6. The CDR3 sequence is CASSQALAASYNEQFF. The CDR3 DNA is TGTGCCAGCAGCCAGGCGCTAGCGGCTTCCTACAATGAGCAGTTCTTC.

The chain couples TRBV6-2 or TRBV6-3 to TRBJ2-1; 9 nucleotides match TRBD1. CDR1 and CDR2 from the germline V gene are MNHEY and SVGEGT. The CDR3 spans 15 residues. The junction had 6 bases not matched to a gene; V was cut back by 5 bases and J by 4 bases. CDR3 in amino acids: CASSTGGEYYNEQFF. CDR3 nucleotides: TGTGCCAGCAGTACAGGGGGCGAGTATTACAATGAGCAGTTCTTC.

The chain is built from TRBV10-3 and TRBJ2-3; no firm D call. CDR1 and CDR2 from the germline V gene are ENHRY and SYGVKD. V lost 0 bases to trimming and J lost 4 bases, with 11 bases between them. This CDR3 has 15 residues. CDR3 bases: TGTGCCATCAGTGAGTCCGAGAAGCTTGCAGATACGCAGTATTTT. Encoded protein: CAISESEKLADTQYF.

J is TRBJ1-2 and V is TRBV6-5; perhaps TRBD1 as D (6 bases). CDR1 is MNHEY and CDR2 is SVGAGI in the germline V gene. This CDR3 is built from 15 residues. The V end was cut by 6 bases, the J end by 4 bases, with 18 bases between. The DNA for the CDR3 is TGTGCCAGCAGAGATTTGGGGGCGAGTATCTATGGCTACACCTTC. Translating it yields CASRDLGASIYGYTF.

V gene TRBV6-5 combines with J gene TRBJ1-4; weak D call: TRBD1 (6 bases). Germline CDR1 and CDR2: MNHEY and SVGAGI. The germline V and J ends were trimmed by 6 bases and 8 bases, with 13 bases remaining between them. This CDR3 region has 13 residues. The CDR3 DNA reads TGTGCCAGCAGAATGACAGGAAGGGAAAAACTGTTTTTT. Translation gives CASRMTGREKLFF.